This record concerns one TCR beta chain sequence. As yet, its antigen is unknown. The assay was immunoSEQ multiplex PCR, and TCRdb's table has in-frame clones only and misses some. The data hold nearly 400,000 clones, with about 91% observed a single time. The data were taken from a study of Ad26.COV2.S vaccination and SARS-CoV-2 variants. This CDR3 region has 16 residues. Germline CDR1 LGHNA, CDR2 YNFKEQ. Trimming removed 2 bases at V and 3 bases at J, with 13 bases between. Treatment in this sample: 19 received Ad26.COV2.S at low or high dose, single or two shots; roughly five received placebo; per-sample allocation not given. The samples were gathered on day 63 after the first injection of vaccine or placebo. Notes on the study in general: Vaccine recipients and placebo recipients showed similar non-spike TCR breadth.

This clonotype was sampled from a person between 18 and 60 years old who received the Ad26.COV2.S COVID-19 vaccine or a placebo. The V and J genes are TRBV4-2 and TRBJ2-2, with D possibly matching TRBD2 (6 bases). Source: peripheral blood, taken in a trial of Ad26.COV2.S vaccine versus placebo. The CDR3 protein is CASSQSSGLDTGELFF. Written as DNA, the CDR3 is TGTGCCAGCAGCCAATCCAGCGGGTTAGACACCGGGGAGCTGTTTTTT.